These 10 T cell receptor beta chains share one sample of origin, sequenced in a study of shared clonotypes between healthy human individuals. Clones were read by immunoSEQ multiplex PCR, and TCRdb kept only the in-frame ones, dropping some. The sample holds 110,000 or so clones, around two thirds seen once. The sample comprised memory CD8+ T cells sorted from blood. Specified subset: CD45RO+ cells pooled with CCR7-negative TemRA cells. The source of these receptors is a woman in her 30s in good health.

This clone was seen ten or more times. V usage is TRBV5-6 and J usage is TRBJ2-2; unclear D gene. This CDR3 spans 15 amino acids. From germline, CDR1 is SGHDT and CDR2 YYEEEE. V lost 0 bases, J lost 0 bases, and 6 bases lay in between. In DNA form, the CDR3 reads TGTGCCAGCAGCTTGGATAGCTCGAACACCGGGGAGCTGTTTTTT. It encodes CASSLDSSNTGELFF.

The rearrangement links TRBV4-1 to TRBJ2-1; the D is unclear. The germline V gene encodes CDR1 MGHRA and CDR2 YSYEKL. V was trimmed by 4 bases and J by 6 bases, leaving 19 bases between them. This CDR3 is built from 16 residues. The CDR3 DNA reads TGCGCCAGCAGCCTGCTAATGGCTTCCGAGGCCAATGAGCAGTTCTTC. Translating gives CASSLLMASEANEQFF.

V usage is TRBV6-4 and J usage is TRBJ2-2; 7 bases line up with TRBD2. Trimming took 0 bases from V and 1 from J; bases not matched to a gene: 2. This CDR3 comprises 16 residues. CDR1 and CDR2 (germline): MRHNA, SNTAGT. The CDR3: CASSDSTGGNTGELFF. As DNA, the CDR3 is TGTGCCAGCAGTGACTCGACGGGAGGGAACACCGGGGAGCTGTTTTTT.

V gene TRBV5-1 combines with J gene TRBJ2-1; D is undetermined. This CDR3 comprises 15 residues. V shed 4 bases and J shed 6 bases, with 17 bases lying between them. CDR1 is SGHRS and CDR2 is YFSETQ in the germline V gene. For the CDR3, the DNA is TGCGCCAGCAGCCCTTTTGCCTACTCTCGCAATGAGCAGTTCTTC. Translated, it gives CASSPFAYSRNEQFF.

This clone appeared many times. The chain combines TRBV27 with TRBJ2-5; no reliable D call. Trimming removed 6 bases from V and 7 bases from J, with 15 bases in between. The CDR3 totals 13 residues. Germline CDR1 MNHEY, CDR2 SMNVEV (reference sequence). Here the CDR3 reads CASSLVGKVTQYF. DNA of the CDR3: TGTGCCAGCAGCCTCGTGGGAAAGGTGACCCAGTACTTC.

The sample holds many counts of this clone. This chain joins TRBV27 and TRBJ2-7, with D possibly called TRBD1 or TRBD2 (5 bases each). Per the germline V gene, CDR1 is MNHEY and CDR2 is SMNVEV (reference sequence). V was trimmed by 7 bases and J by 6 bases, leaving 16 bases between them. This CDR3 spans 13 amino acids. CDR3 DNA sequence: TGTGCCAGCACCCCAGGGACCGGAGGCGAGCAGTACTTC. Translation gives CASTPGTGGEQYF.

This chain joins TRBV6-1 and TRBJ1-5, with 7 bases aligning to TRBD1. V gave up 2 bases and J gave up 4 bases; unmatched junction bases: 8. CDR3 size: 16 residues. Germline V CDR1 and CDR2: MNHNS, SASEGT. The CDR3 nucleotides read TGTGCCAGCAGTGAACGGGGACAGAATGTTAATCAGCCCCAGCATTTT. This codes for CASSERGQNVNQPQHF.

The DNA for the CDR3 is TGTGCCAGCACCATAAAAGGGGCTAGCGGCCTCAATGAGCAGTTCTTC. As protein: CASTIKGASGLNEQFF. V is TRBV25-1 and J is TRBJ2-1; TRBD2 matches at 7 bases. Germline lookup yields CDR1 MGHDK and CDR2 SYGVNS. CDR3 length: 16 amino acids. V shed 7 bases and J 6 bases; nucleotides not matched to a gene: 15.

The chain's CDR3 is CASSLWSNQPQHF. CDR3 DNA: TGTGCCAGCAGCTTATGGAGCAATCAGCCCCAGCATTTT. V is TRBV11-2 and J is TRBJ1-5; D is unresolved. CDR3 length: 13 residues. CDR1 and CDR2 (germline): SGHAT, FQNNGV. The germline V and J ends were trimmed by 2 bases and 1 base, with 3 bases remaining between them.

The chain has TRBV15 and TRBJ2-7; D perhaps matches TRBD2 (6 bases). V lost 0 bases, J lost 6 bases, and 9 bases lay in between. Germline CDR1 LNHNV, CDR2 YYDKDF (reference sequence). The CDR3 consists of 13 residues. DNA for the CDR3: TGTGCCACCAGCAGAGACGAGACTAGCGAGCAGTACTTC. Protein: CATSRDETSEQYF.